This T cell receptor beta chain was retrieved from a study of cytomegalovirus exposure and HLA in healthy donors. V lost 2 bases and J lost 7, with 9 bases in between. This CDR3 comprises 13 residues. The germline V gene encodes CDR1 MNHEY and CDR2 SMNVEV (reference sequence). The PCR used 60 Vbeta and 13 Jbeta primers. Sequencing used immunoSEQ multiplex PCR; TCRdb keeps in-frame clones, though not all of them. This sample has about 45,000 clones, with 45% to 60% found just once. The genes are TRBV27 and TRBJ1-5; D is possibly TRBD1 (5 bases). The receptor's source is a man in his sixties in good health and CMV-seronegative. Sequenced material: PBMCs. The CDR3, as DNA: TGTGCCAGCAGTTTAGAGGGACTCCAGCCCCAGCATTTT. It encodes CASSLEGLQPQHF.